These T cell receptor beta chains were read from a single sample in a study of CD8+CD57+ T cells in acquired aplastic anemia. TCRdb reprocessed the reads with MiXCR, giving one entry per CDR3 protein. Of about 160,000 distinct CDR3 sequences listed, around 45% are singletons. The specimen sequenced was sorted CD4+, CD8+, or CD8+CD57+ T cells (not recorded which) from PBMCs. The receptors were sampled from a human donor in good health. Both conserved end residues are part of each CDR3. Each record gives: J gene, clone size, V gene, CDR3 protein. Where a row states a size, it is once, few, many or the class of an expanded clone; other rows omit it.

TRBJ2-1,few,TRBV18,CASSPYARNEQFF
TRBJ2-7,.,TRBV11-2,CASSPRTGAYEQYF
TRBJ1-2,few,TRBV30,CAWFSPRRKTYGYTF
TRBJ1-1,many,TRBV10-3,CAINGGGTEAFF
TRBJ1-6,.,TRBV19,CASSIAAGLDNSPLHF
TRBJ2-2,.,TRBV5-5,CASSPSEHNTGELFF
TRBJ2-7,.,TRBV2,CASSEGPSYEQYF
TRBJ2-1,.,TRBV7-2,CASSSKGLARNEQFF
TRBJ2-5,.,TRBV7-3,CASSLGRRGETQYF
TRBJ1-5,many,TRBV7-8,CASSFQGRAREWPQHF
TRBJ2-5,many,TRBV7-3,CASSLLGGQETQYF